This is a list of T cell receptor beta chains from one sample in a study of cytomegalovirus exposure and HLA in healthy donors. Data came from immunoSEQ multiplex PCR; TCRdb stores just in-frame clones and leaves some out. Of around 120,000 clones listed, about 63% are singletons. Sequencing used PBMCs. The receptors here all came from a man aged 25 to 45 in good health and CMV-seropositive. Both conserved end residues are part of each CDR3. D genes are given only for firm matches. Rows give clone size only sometimes, using once, few, many, or a class for an expanded clone.

v_gene	d_gene	j_gene	abundance	CDR3aa	CDR3nt
TRBV5-1	TRBD1	TRBJ2-1	-	CASSALQGDNYNEQFF	TGCGCCAGCAGCGCCTTACAGGGGGACAATTACAATGAGCAGTTCTTC
TRBV9	-	TRBJ2-1	few	CASSAAGSYNEQFF	TGTGCCAGCAGCGCGGCAGGGTCCTACAATGAGCAGTTCTTC
TRBV18	-	TRBJ1-4	few	CASSPENRQVEKLFF	TGTGCCAGCTCACCTGAGAATCGTCAGGTCGAAAAACTGTTTTTT
TRBV6-5	TRBD1	TRBJ2-3	-	CASSYRGRNPTDTQYF	TGTGCCAGCAGTTACAGGGGGCGCAACCCCACAGATACGCAGTATTTT
TRBV11-2	-	TRBJ2-5	once	CASSPRTGSETQYF	TGTGCCAGCAGCCCGAGAACAGGGTCCGAGACCCAGTACTTC
TRBV7-2	-	TRBJ2-1	-	CASSLVLGYNEQFF	TGTGCCAGCAGCTTAGTCCTCGGGTACAATGAGCAGTTCTTC
TRBV5-6	TRBD2	TRBJ2-5	few	CASSPGTRKETQYF	TGTGCCAGCAGCCCCGGGACTAGGAAAGAGACCCAGTACTTC
TRBV4-1	-	TRBJ2-3	-	CASSQAPTSADTQYF	TGCGCCAGCAGCCAAGCTCCGACTAGTGCAGATACGCAGTATTTT
TRBV7-8	-	TRBJ2-3	-	CASSLPNTDTQYF	TGTGCCAGCAGCCTACCGAACACAGATACGCAGTATTTT
TRBV11-2	-	TRBJ1-3	-	CASSRRETSGNTIYF	TGTGCCAGCAGCCGAAGAGAGACATCTGGAAACACCATATATTTT
TRBV18	TRBD1	TRBJ1-2	-	CASSSNRGRGYGYTF	TGTGCCAGCTCCTCCAACAGGGGGCGCGGCTATGGCTACACCTTC
TRBV11-2	TRBD2	TRBJ2-7	-	CASSLSSRSGREPYEQYF	TGTGCCAGCAGCTTATCGTCGAGGAGCGGGAGGGAACCCTACGAGCAGTACTTC
TRBV7-2	-	TRBJ1-2	-	CASSLARLDGYTF	TGTGCCAGCAGCTTAGCCCGTCTCGATGGCTACACCTTC
TRBV5-1	TRBD2	TRBJ2-3	once	CASSGGTRPDTQYF	TGCGCCAGTTCGGGTGGGACTAGACCAGATACGCAGTATTTT
TRBV28	TRBD1	TRBJ2-1	-	CASRPTGTGGFYEQFF	TGTGCCAGCAGACCCACCGGGACAGGGGGCTTCTATGAGCAGTTCTTC
TRBV9	-	TRBJ2-3	-	CASSATSTSFADTQYF	TGTGCCAGCAGCGCCACGTCTACTAGCTTCGCAGATACGCAGTATTTT
TRBV6-6	-	TRBJ2-1	-	CASSTGIVYEQFF	TGTGCCAGCAGTACGGGGATAGTGTATGAGCAGTTCTTC
TRBV5-1	-	TRBJ2-7	-	CASSLADAGYEQYF	TGCGCCAGCAGCCTGGCAGACGCAGGCTACGAGCAGTACTTC
TRBV7-8	TRBD2	TRBJ2-1	-	CASSPPGLAVSSSYNEQFF	TGTGCCAGCAGCCCTCCGGGACTAGCGGTCTCGAGCTCCTACAATGAGCAGTTCTTC
TRBV27	TRBD1	TRBJ1-6	-	CASSPRQGVGSPLHF	TGTGCCAGCAGTCCCAGACAGGGTGTTGGTTCACCCCTCCACTTT
TRBV7-3	TRBD2	TRBJ2-3	-	CASSSGTSGTDTQYF	TGTGCCAGCAGCTCCGGGACTAGCGGAACAGATACGCAGTATTTT
TRBV9	TRBD2	TRBJ2-3	-	CASSFSGSNGMDTQYF	TGTGCCAGCTCCTTTAGCGGGAGTAATGGTATGGATACGCAGTATTTT
TRBV28	-	TRBJ2-3	few	CATGTPVGDTQYF	TGTGCCACCGGGACTCCGGTGGGGGATACGCAGTATTTT
TRBV2	-	TRBJ2-5	-	CASSPGLQETQYF	TGTGCCAGCAGCCCTGGGCTCCAAGAGACCCAGTACTTC
TRBV2	-	TRBJ2-6	once	CASSDTKGRPGANVLTF	TGTGCCAGCAGTGACACCAAGGGGCGACCTGGGGCCAACGTCCTGACTTTC
TRBV5-1	-	TRBJ1-1	-	CASSLTGLNTEAFF	TGCGCCAGCAGCTTGACAGGGCTGAACACTGAAGCTTTCTTT
TRBV27	-	TRBJ2-1	-	CASSTLQGFSYNEQFF	TGTGCCAGCAGTACCCTACAGGGATTTTCCTACAATGAGCAGTTCTTC
TRBV4-1	TRBD1	TRBJ1-5	-	CASSQRTGLSNQPQHF	TGCGCCAGCAGCCAAAGGACAGGGCTGAGCAATCAGCCCCAGCATTTT
TRBV29-1	-	TRBJ1-5	-	CSVGEGGESQPQHF	TGCAGCGTTGGAGAAGGGGGAGAGAGTCAGCCCCAGCATTTT
TRBV18	TRBD2	TRBJ2-1	-	CASSERERESAYNEQFF	TGTGCCAGCTCCGAGAGGGAGCGGGAGTCCGCCTACAATGAGCAGTTCTTC
TRBV18	-	TRBJ2-7	few	CASSTGVAEEQYF	TGTGCCAGCTCAACGGGGGTGGCAGAAGAGCAGTACTTC
TRBV4-3	TRBD2	TRBJ2-1	-	CASSRRTSGFGGDEQFF	TGCGCCAGCAGCCGCCGGACTAGCGGGTTCGGCGGCGATGAGCAGTTCTTC
TRBV7-9	-	TRBJ1-1	-	CARLQGAAEAFF	TGTGCCCGACTACAGGGCGCGGCTGAAGCTTTCTTT
TRBV13	TRBD1	TRBJ2-5	-	CASSLVAGGRETQYF	TGTGCCAGCAGCTTAGTGGCAGGGGGCCGGGAGACCCAGTACTTC
TRBV4-1	TRBD2	TRBJ2-5	-	CASSQGLAGGRETQYF	TGCGCCAGCAGCCAAGGACTAGCGGGAGGCAGAGAGACCCAGTACTTC
TRBV18	-	TRBJ1-4	-	CASSSNTALGGGSNEKLFF	TGTGCCAGCTCATCTAACACCGCCCTCGGGGGGGGTTCTAATGAAAAACTGTTTTTT
TRBV27	-	TRBJ1-1	-	CASTRHRGGEGTEAFF	TGTGCCAGCACTCGCCATCGGGGAGGGGAGGGCACTGAAGCTTTCTTT
TRBV11-3	TRBD2	TRBJ2-1	-	CASSSRTSGRVYNEQFF	TGTGCCAGCAGCTCCCGCACTAGCGGGAGGGTCTACAATGAGCAGTTCTTC
TRBV7-8	-	TRBJ2-7	-	CASSLTGLRSYEQYF	TGTGCCAGCAGCTTAACGGGACTCCGCTCCTACGAGCAGTACTTC
TRBV5-6	-	TRBJ2-1	-	CASSLGGYNEQFF	TGTGCCAGCAGCTTGGGAGGCTACAATGAGCAGTTCTTC
TRBV25-1	-	TRBJ2-7	-	CASSESGESYEQYF	TGTGCCAGCAGTGAGTCGGGGGAAAGCTACGAGCAGTACTTC
TRBV4-3	-	TRBJ2-5	-	CASSQVVGRGETQYF	TGCGCCAGCAGCCAAGTGGTGGGGCGAGGAGAGACCCAGTACTTC
TRBV7-2	-	TRBJ2-2	-	CASSSHRVFFTGELFF	TGTGCCAGCAGCTCGCACAGGGTTTTTTTCACCGGGGAGCTGTTTTTT
TRBV7-9	TRBD2	TRBJ2-7	-	CASSMKPGDYFAEQYF	TGTGCCAGCAGCATGAAACCCGGGGACTATTTCGCCGAGCAGTACTTC
TRBV19	-	TRBJ1-4	-	CASSTRGYGEKLFF	TGTGCCAGTAGTACACGAGGGTACGGCGAAAAACTGTTTTTT
TRBV4-1	-	TRBJ1-1	-	CASSQASTTEAFF	TGCGCCAGCAGCCAAGCGAGTACCACTGAAGCTTTCTTT
TRBV5-4	TRBD2	TRBJ2-3	few	CASTQWGRSGKNTDTQYF	TGTGCCAGCACCCAATGGGGGCGTAGCGGGAAAAACACAGATACGCAGTATTTT
TRBV6-1	-	TRBJ2-2	-	CASSAITEGAAGELFF	TGTGCCAGCAGTGCAATCACGGAGGGGGCGGCCGGGGAGCTGTTTTTT
TRBV7-9	TRBD1	TRBJ1-3	-	CASSSTGGSGNTIYF	TGTGCCAGCAGCTCAACAGGGGGCTCTGGAAACACCATATATTTT
TRBV5-6	TRBD2	TRBJ2-4	-	CASSLAHWRLAGAKNIQYF	TGTGCCAGCAGCTTGGCCCATTGGCGGCTAGCGGGAGCCAAAAACATTCAGTACTTC
TRBV11-2	-	TRBJ2-5	-	CASSLGWLREETQYF	TGTGCCAGCAGCTTAGGCTGGTTGAGGGAAGAGACCCAGTACTTC
TRBV6-5	-	TRBJ1-4	few	CASSVRIAGGGKLFF	TGTGCCAGCAGTGTCCGAATCGCGGGCGGGGGGAAACTGTTTTTT
TRBV6-1	-	TRBJ1-5	-	CASSGDFSNQPQHF	TGTGCCAGCAGTGGAGACTTCAGCAATCAGCCCCAGCATTTT
TRBV7-3	-	TRBJ1-2	-	CASSLMGGTGYTF	TGTGCCAGCAGCTTAATGGGGGGAACTGGCTACACCTTC
TRBV27	-	TRBJ2-1	-	CASSPPPDRIPYNEQFF	TGTGCCAGCAGTCCTCCGCCCGACAGGATTCCCTACAATGAGCAGTTCTTC
TRBV5-6	TRBD1	TRBJ2-7	-	CASSLVGQGWYEQYF	TGTGCCAGCAGCTTGGTGGGACAGGGGTGGTACGAGCAGTACTTC
TRBV10-3	-	TRBJ1-4	-	CAISDATVGEKLFF	TGTGCCATCAGTGACGCGACAGTCGGTGAAAAACTGTTTTTT
TRBV25-1	-	TRBJ2-2	-	CASRELWNTGELFF	TGTGCCAGCAGAGAACTATGGAACACCGGGGAGCTGTTTTTT
TRBV7-2	TRBD2	TRBJ2-3	once	CASSPTGLKGLAPDTQYF	TGTGCCAGCAGCCCAACAGGTCTCAAGGGACTAGCTCCAGATACGCAGTATTTT
TRBV19	-	TRBJ1-5	-	CASSSGLGQPQHF	TGTGCCAGTAGTTCAGGGCTAGGTCAGCCCCAGCATTTT